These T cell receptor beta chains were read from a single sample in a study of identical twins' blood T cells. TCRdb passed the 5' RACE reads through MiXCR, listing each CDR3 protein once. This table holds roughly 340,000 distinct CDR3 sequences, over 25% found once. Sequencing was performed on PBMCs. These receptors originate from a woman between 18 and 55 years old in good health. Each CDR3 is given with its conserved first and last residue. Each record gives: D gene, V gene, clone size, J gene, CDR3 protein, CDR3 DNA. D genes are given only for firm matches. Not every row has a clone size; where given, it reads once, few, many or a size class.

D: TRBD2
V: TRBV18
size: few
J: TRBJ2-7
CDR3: CASSPLRPSGRPSSYEQYF
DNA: TGTGCCAGCTCACCCCTCCGACCTAGCGGGAGGCCTTCCTCCTACGAGCAGTACTTC

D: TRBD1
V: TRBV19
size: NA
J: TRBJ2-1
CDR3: CASSISGQGKYNEQFF
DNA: TGTGCCAGTAGTATAAGTGGACAGGGGAAATACAATGAGCAGTTCTTC

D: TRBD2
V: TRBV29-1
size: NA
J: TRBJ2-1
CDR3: CSVGLAGVVYGYNEQFF
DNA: TGCAGCGTTGGTCTAGCGGGAGTCGTATACGGATACAATGAGCAGTTCTTC

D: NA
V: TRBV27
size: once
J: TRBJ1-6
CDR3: CASSFSRARDSPLHF
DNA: TGTGCCAGCAGTTTCTCCCGGGCCCGAGATTCACCCCTCCACTTT

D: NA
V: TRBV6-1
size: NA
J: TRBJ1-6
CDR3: CASFQVNNSPLHF
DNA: TGTGCCAGCTTCCAGGTTAATAATTCACCCCTCCACTTT

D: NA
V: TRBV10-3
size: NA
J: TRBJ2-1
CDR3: CAISGGQGLAFGEQFF
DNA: TGTGCCATCAGTGGGGGACAGGGACTAGCCTTTGGGGAGCAGTTCTTC

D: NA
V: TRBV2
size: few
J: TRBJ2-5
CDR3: CATQNVGVGTQYF
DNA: TGTGCCACCCAAAATGTTGGGGTCGGGACCCAGTACTTC

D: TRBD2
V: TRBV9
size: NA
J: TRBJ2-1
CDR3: CASSVSGLLGINEQFF
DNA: TGTGCCAGCAGCGTATCGGGACTACTAGGGATAAATGAGCAGTTCTTC

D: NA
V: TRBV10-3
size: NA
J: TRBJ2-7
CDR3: CAISGTVSYDQYF
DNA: TGTGCCATCAGTGGAACAGTTTCCTACGATCAGTACTTC

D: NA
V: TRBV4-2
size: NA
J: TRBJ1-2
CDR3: CASRNREPYGYTF
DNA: TGTGCCAGCAGGAACAGGGAGCCCTATGGCTACACCTTC

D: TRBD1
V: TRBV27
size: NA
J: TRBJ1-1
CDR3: CASSRGQGQAFF
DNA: TGTGCCAGCAGTCGTGGACAGGGACAAGCTTTCTTT

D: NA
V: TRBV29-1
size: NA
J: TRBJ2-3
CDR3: CSVPPGGGLGTDTQYF
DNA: TGCAGCGTGCCCCCCGGAGGAGGGCTCGGCACAGATACGCAGTATTTT

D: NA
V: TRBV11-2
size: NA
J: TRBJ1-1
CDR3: CASSLDSNAEAFF
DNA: TGTGCCAGCAGCTTAGATTCTAACGCTGAAGCTTTCTTT

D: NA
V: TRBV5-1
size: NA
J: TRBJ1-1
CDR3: CASSNTYTEAFF
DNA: TGCGCCAGCAGCAACACCTACACTGAAGCTTTCTTT

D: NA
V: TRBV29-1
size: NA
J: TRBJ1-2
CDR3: CGGQANYGYTF
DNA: TGCGGCGGGCAAGCTAACTATGGCTACACCTTC

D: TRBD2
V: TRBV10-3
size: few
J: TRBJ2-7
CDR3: CAISEGTGLGDEQYF
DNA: TGTGCCATCAGTGAAGGTACAGGACTAGGCGACGAGCAGTACTTC

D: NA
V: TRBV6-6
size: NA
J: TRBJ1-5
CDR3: CASSYYPGKGTNQPQHF
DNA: TGTGCCAGCAGTTACTACCCGGGAAAAGGGACTAATCAGCCCCAGCATTTT

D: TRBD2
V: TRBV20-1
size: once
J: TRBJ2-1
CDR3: CSARPTSLGEQFF
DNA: TGCAGTGCTCGTCCGACTAGCTTGGGTGAGCAGTTCTTC

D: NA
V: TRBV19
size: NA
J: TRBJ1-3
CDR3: CASSSSGSGNTIYF
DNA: TGTGCCAGTAGTAGCTCGGGCTCTGGAAACACCATATATTTT

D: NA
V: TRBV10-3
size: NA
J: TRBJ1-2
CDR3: CAISKDGPNYGYTF
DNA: TGTGCCATCAGTAAGGACGGACCTAACTATGGCTACACCTTC

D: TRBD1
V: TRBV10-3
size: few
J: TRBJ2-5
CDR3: CAIRQGVEETQYF
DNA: TGTGCCATCCGACAGGGGGTGGAAGAGACCCAGTACTTC

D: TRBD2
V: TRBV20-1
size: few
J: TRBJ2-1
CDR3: CSAAGLGTNEQFF
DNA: TGCAGTGCGGCGGGACTAGGAACGAATGAGCAGTTCTTC

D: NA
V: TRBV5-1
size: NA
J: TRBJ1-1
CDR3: CASSFLGGSTEAFF
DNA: TGCGCCAGCAGCTTTTTGGGGGGGAGCACTGAAGCTTTCTTT

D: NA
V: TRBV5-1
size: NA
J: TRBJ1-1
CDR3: CASSSGGSPTEAFF
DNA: TGCGCCAGCAGCTCCGGTGGATCCCCCACTGAAGCTTTCTTT

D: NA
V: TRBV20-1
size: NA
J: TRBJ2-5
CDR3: CSVRPPRETQYF
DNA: TGCAGTGTTAGACCCCCGCGAGAGACCCAGTACTTC

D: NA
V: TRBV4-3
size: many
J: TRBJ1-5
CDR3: CASSQDVGGVVFNF
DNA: TGCGCCAGCAGCCAAGATGTTGGGGGGGTGGTTTTCAATTTT

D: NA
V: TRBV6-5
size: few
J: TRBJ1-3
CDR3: CASSYSSSSGNTIYF
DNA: TGTGCCAGCAGTTACTCATCGAGCTCTGGAAACACCATATATTTT

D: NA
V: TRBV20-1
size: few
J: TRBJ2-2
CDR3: CSSPGPTNTGELFF
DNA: TGCAGTTCGCCCGGTCCAACGAACACCGGGGAGCTGTTTTTT

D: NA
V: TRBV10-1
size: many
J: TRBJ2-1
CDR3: CASSESFYNEQFF
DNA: TGCGCCAGCAGTGAAAGTTTCTACAATGAGCAGTTCTTC

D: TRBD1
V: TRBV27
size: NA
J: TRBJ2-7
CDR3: CASSQPGQIYEQYF
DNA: TGTGCCAGCAGTCAACCGGGACAGATCTACGAGCAGTACTTC

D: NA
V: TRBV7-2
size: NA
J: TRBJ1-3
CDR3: CASSRGRTGNTIYF
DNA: TGTGCCAGCAGTAGGGGGAGGACTGGAAACACCATATATTTT

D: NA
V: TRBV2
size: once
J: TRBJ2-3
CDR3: CASSEFGGFTYTRYF
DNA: TGTGCCAGCAGTGAATTTGGAGGTTTCACATATACGCGGTATTTT

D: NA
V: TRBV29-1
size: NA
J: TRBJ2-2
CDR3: CSVSFTVTGELFF
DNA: TGCAGCGTCTCCTTTACAGTGACCGGGGAGCTGTTTTTT

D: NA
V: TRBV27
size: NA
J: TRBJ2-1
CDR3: CASFPTPSSYNEQFF
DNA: TGTGCCAGCTTTCCTACTCCTAGCTCCTACAATGAGCAGTTCTTC

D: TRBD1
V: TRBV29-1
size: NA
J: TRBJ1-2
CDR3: CSVRGGAHYGYTF
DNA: TGCAGCGTTAGAGGGGGCGCCCACTATGGCTACACCTTC

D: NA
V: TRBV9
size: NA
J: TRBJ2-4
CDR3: CASSEDGRNIQYF
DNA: TGTGCCAGCAGCGAGGACGGAAGAAACATTCAGTACTTC

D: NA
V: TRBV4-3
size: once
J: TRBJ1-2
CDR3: CASSQESTEIDYGYTF
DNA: TGCGCCAGCAGCCAAGAGTCCACGGAAATTGACTATGGCTACACCTTC

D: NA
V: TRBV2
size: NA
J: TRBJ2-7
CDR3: CACEGGASYEQYF
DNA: TGTGCCTGCGAGGGAGGCGCTTCCTACGAGCAGTACTTC

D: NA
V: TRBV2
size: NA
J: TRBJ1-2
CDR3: CASTEEGYGYTF
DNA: TGTGCCAGCACCGAAGAGGGTTATGGCTACACCTTC

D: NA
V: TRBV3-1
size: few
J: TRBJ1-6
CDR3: CASSSHFNSPLHF
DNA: TGTGCCAGCAGCTCCCACTTTAATTCACCCCTCCACTTT

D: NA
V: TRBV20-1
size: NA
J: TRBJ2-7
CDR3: CSARDFGSYEQYF
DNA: TGCAGTGCCCGGGACTTTGGGAGCTACGAGCAGTACTTC

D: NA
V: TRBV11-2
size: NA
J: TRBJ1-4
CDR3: CASSLNRDIATNEKLFF
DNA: TGTGCCAGCAGCTTAAACCGGGACATTGCAACTAATGAAAAACTGTTTTTT

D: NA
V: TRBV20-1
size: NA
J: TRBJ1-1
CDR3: CSASMGTNTEALF
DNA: TGCAGTGCTAGTATGGGCACGAACACTGAAGCTTTATTT

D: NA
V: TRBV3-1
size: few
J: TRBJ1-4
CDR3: CASRDARGRADEKLFF
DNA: TGTGCCAGCAGAGATGCCAGAGGACGGGCGGATGAAAAACTGTTTTTT

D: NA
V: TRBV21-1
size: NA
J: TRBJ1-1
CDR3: CASSKFALNTEAFF
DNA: TGTGCCAGCAGCAAGTTCGCCCTGAACACTGAAGCTTTCTTT

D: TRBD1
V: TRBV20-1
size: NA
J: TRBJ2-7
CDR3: CSALGTGLYEQYF
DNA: TGCAGTGCGTTGGGGACAGGACTCTACGAGCAGTACTTC

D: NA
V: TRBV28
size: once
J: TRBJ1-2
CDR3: CASRTHGWGANYGYTF
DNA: TGTGCCAGCAGAACACATGGGTGGGGCGCTAACTATGGCTACACCTTC

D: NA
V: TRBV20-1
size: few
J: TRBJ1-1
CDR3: CSAREGRRMNTEAFF
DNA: TGCAGTGCTAGAGAAGGGAGACGGATGAACACTGAAGCTTTCTTT

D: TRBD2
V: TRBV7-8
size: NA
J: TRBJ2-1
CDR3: CASSLVSGLADNEQFF
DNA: TGTGCCAGCAGCTTAGTCTCGGGACTAGCGGACAATGAGCAGTTCTTC

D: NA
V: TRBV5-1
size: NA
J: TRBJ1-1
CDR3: CASSTYVNTEAFF
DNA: TGCGCCAGCAGCACCTACGTAAACACTGAAGCTTTCTTT

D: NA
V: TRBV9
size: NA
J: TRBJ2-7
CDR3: CVSSVDDSYEQYF
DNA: TGTGTCAGCAGCGTAGATGACTCCTACGAGCAGTACTTC

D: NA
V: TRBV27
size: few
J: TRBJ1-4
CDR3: CASSLKPYGEKLFF
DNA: TGTGCCAGCAGTTTGAAGCCGTACGGTGAAAAACTGTTTTTT

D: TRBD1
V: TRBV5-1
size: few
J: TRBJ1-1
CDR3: CASSSRQGSGTEAFF
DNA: TGCGCCAGCAGCTCCAGACAGGGCTCGGGAACTGAAGCTTTCTTT

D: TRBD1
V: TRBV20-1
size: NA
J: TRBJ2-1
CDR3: CSARGDRYNEQFF
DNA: TGCAGTGCTAGAGGGGACAGGTACAATGAGCAGTTCTTC